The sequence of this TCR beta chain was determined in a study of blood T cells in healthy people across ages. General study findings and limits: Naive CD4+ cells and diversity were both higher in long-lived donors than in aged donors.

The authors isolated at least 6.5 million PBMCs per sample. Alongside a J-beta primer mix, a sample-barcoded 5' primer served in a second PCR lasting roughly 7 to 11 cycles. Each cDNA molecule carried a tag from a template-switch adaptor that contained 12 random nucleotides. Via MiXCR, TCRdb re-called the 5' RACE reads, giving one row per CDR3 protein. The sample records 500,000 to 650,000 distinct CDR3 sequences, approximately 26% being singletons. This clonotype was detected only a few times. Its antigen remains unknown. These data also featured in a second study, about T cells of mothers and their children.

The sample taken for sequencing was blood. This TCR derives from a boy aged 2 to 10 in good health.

CDR3 coding DNA: TGTGCCAGCTCGACAGGGAGGCGGCAGCCCCAGCATTTT. It specifies CASSTGRRQPQHF. The chain uses TRBV27 and TRBJ1-5; 7 nucleotides match TRBD1. The junction had 8 bases not matched to a gene; V was cut back by 8 bases and J by 7 bases. This CDR3 has 13 residues. Looked up from germline, CDR1 is MNHEY and CDR2 is SMNVEV (reference sequence).